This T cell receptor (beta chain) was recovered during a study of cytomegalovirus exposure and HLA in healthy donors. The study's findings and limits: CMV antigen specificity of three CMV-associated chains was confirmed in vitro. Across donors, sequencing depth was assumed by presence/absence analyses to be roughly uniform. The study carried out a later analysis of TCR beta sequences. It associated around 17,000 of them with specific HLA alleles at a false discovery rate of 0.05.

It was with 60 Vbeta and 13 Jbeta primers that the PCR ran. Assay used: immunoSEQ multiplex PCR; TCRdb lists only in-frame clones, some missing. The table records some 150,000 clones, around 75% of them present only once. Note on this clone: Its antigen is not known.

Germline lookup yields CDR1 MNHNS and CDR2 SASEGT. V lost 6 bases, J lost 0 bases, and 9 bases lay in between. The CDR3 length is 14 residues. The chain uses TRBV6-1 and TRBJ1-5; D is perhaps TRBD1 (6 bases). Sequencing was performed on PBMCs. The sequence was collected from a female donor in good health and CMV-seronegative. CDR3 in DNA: TGTGCCAGCAGCGGACAGTATAGCAATCAGCCCCAGCATTTT. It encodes CASSGQYSNQPQHF.